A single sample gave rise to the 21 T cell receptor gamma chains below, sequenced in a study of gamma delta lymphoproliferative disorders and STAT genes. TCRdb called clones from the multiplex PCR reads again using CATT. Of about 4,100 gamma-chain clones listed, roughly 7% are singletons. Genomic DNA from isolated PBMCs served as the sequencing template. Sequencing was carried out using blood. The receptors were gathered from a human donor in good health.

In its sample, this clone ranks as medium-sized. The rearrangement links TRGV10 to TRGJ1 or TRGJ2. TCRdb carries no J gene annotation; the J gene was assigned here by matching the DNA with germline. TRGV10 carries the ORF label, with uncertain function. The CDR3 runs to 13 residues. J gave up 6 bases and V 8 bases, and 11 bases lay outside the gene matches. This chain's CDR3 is CAAWDYQVYKKLF. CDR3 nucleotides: TGTGCTGCGTGGGATTATCAGGTTTATAAGAAACTCTTT.

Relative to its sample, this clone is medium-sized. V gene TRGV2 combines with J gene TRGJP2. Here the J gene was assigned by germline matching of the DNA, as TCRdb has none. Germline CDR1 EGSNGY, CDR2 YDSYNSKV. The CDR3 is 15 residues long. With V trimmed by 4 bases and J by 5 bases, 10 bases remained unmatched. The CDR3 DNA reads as TGTGCCACCTGGGATCTACTTGGGAGTGATTGGATCAAGACGTTT. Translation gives CATWDLLGSDWIKTF.

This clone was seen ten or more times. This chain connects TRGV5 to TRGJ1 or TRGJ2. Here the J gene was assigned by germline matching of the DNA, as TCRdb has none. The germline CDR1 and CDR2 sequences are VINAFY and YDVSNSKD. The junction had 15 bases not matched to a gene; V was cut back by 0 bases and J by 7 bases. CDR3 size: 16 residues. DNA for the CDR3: TGTGCCACCTGGGACAGGCCTCCGGGGGTTGGGTATAAGAAACTCTTT. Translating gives CATWDRPPGVGYKKLF.

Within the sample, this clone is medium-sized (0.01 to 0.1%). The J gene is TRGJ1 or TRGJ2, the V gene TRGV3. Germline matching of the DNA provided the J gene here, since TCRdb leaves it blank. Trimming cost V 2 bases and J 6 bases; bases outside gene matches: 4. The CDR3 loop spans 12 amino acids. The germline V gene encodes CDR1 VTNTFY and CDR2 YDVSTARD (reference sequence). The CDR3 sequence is CATWDICYKKLF. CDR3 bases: TGTGCCACCTGGGACATTTGTTATAAGAAACTCTTT.

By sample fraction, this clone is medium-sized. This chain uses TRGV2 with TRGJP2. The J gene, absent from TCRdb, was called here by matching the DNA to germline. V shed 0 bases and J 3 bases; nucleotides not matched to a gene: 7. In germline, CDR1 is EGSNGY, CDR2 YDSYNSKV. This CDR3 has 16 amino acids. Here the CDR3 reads CATWDGPGGSDWIKTF. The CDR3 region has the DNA TGTGCCACCTGGGACGGGCCGGGGGGTAGTGATTGGATCAAGACGTTT.

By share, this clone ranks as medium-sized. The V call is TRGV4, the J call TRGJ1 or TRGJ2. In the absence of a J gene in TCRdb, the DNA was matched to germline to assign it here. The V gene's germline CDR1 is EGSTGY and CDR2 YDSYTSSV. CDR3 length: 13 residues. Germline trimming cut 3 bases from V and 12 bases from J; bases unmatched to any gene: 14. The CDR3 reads CATWDLVRCAKLF. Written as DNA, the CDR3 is TGTGCCACCTGGGATTTAGTCCGGTGTGCGAAACTCTTT.

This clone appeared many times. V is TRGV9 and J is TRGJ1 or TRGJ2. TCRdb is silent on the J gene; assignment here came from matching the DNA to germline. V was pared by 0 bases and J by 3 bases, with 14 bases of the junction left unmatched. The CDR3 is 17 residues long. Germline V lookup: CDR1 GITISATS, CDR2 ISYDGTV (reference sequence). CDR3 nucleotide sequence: TGTGCCTTGTGGGAGGTGCTTTTCAGAGGGTTTTATTATAAGAAACTCTTT. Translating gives CALWEVLFRGFYYKKLF.

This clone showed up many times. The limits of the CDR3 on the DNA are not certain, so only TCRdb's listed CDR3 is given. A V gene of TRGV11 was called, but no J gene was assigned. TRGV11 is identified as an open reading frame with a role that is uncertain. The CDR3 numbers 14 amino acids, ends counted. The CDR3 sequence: CTTVPAFTRGEKLF.

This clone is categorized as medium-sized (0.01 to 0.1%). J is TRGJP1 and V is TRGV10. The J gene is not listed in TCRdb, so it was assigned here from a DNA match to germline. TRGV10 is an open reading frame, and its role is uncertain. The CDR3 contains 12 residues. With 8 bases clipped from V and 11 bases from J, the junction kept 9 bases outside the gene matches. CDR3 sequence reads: CAAWDCWWFKIF. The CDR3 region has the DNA TGTGCTGCGTGGGATTGTTGGTGGTTCAAGATATTT.

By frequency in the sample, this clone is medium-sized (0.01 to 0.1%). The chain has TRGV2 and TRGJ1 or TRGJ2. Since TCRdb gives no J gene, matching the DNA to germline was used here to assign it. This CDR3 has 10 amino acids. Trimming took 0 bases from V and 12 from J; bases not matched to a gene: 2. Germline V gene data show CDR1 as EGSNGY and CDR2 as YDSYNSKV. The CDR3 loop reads CATWDGRKLF. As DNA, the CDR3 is TGTGCCACCTGGGACGGGCGGAAACTCTTT.

CDR3 in DNA: TGTGCCCCCACTTATTATAAGAAACTCTTT. Residues: CAPTYYKKLF. J is TRGJ1 or TRGJ2 and V is TRGV4. The J gene, absent from TCRdb, was called here by matching the DNA to germline. CDR3 length: 10 amino acids. CDR1 and CDR2 (germline): EGSTGY, YDSYTSSV. Losses at the gene ends were 12 bases for V and 3 bases for J; bases not matched to a gene: 5.

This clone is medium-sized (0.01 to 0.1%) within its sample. The CDR3, as DNA: TGTGCCACCTGGGTTTTAAGGGGATTAAATTATTATAAGAAACTCTTT. Amino acids: CATWVLRGLNYYKKLF. This rearrangement joins TRGV8 to TRGJ1 or TRGJ2. TCRdb leaves out the J gene; it was filled in here by matching the DNA to germline. Germline-derived CDR1 and CDR2 are VENAVY and YDSYNSRV. V dropped 5 bases and J dropped 1; count of bases not matched to a gene: 14. This CDR3 comprises 16 residues.

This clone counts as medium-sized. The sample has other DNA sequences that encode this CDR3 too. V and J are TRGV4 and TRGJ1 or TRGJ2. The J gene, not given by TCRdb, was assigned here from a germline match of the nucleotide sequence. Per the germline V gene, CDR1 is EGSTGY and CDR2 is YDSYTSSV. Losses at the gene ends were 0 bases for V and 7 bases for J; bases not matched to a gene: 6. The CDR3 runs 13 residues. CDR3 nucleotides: TGTGCCACCTGGGATGGGCTGGGGTATAAGAAACTCTTT. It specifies CATWDGLGYKKLF.

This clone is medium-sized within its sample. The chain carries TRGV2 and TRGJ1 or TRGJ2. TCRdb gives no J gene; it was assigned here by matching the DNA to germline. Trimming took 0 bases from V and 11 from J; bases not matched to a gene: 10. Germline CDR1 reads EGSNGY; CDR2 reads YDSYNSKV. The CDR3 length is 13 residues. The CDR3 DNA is TGTGCCACCTGGGACGGGACCGGAGACGAGAAACTCTTT. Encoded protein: CATWDGTGDEKLF.

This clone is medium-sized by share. This chain's CDR3 is CATWDGQNYKKLF. CDR3 coding DNA: TGTGCCACCTGGGACGGGCAGAATTATAAGAAACTCTTT. The chain links TRGV2 to TRGJ1 or TRGJ2. TCRdb carries no J gene annotation; the J gene was assigned here by matching the DNA with germline. Germline V gene lookup returns CDR1 EGSNGY and CDR2 YDSYNSKV. The V gene end was trimmed by 0 bases and the J gene end by 5 bases; junction bases not matched to a gene: 4. CDR3 length: 13 residues.

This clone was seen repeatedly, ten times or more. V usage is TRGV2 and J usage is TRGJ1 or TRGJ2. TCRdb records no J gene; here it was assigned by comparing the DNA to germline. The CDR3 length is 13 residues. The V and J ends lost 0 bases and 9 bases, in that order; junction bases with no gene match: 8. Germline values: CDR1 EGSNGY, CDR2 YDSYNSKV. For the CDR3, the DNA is TGTGCCACCTGGGACGGGGTAGGTGGTAAGAAACTCTTT. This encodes CATWDGVGGKKLF.

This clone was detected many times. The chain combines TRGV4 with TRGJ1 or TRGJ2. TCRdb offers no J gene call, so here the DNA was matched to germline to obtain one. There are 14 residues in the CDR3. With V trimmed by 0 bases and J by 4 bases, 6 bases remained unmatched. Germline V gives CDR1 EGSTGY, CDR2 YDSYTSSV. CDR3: CATWDGGGYYKKLF. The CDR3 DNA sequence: TGTGCCACCTGGGATGGGGGGGGGTATTATAAGAAACTCTTT.

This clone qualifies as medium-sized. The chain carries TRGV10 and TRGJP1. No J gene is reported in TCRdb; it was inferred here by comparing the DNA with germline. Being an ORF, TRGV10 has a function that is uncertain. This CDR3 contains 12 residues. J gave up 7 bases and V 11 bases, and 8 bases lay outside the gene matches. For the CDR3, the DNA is TGTGCTGCGAGTTGTTTTGGTTGGTTCAAGATATTT. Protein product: CAASCFGWFKIF.

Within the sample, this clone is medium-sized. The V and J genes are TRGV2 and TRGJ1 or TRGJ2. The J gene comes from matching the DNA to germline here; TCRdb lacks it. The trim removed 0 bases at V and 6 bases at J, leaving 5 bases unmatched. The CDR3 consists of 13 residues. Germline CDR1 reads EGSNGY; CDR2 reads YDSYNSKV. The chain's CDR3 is CATWDGRGYKKLF. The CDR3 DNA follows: TGTGCCACCTGGGACGGGCGTGGTTATAAGAAACTCTTT.

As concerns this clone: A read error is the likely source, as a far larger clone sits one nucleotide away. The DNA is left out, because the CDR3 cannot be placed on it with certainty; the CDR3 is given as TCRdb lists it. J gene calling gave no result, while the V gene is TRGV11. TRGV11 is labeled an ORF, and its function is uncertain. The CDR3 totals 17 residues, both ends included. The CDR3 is CTTVPVRSSQGGFKKLF.

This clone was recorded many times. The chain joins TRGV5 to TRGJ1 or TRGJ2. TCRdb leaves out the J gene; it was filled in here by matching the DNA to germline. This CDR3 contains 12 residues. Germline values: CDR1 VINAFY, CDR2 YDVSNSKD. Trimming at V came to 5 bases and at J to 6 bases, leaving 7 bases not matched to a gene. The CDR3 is CATWVRCYKKLF. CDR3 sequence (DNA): TGTGCCACCTGGGTCCGTTGTTATAAGAAACTCTTT.